The 9 T cell receptor beta chains reported below all come from one sample, sequenced in a study of blood T cell repertoires in COVID-19. Sequencing used immunoSEQ multiplex PCR; TCRdb keeps in-frame clones, though not all of them. The table has about 82,000 clones, over 70% seen once. Material for sequencing was peripheral blood. The receptors stem from a woman aged 55-69 years with acute or convalescent COVID-19.

The genes are TRBV7-3 and TRBJ1-1; 8 bases agree with TRBD1. CDR1 SGHTA and CDR2 FQGTGA come from the germline V gene. The CDR3 is 16 residues long. The V gene end was trimmed by 5 bases and the J gene end by 7 bases; junction bases not matched to a gene: 15. CDR3 DNA: TGTGCCAGCAGCGGATCGACAGGGGTCGTGATGGGTGAAGCTTTCTTT. Its protein product is CASSGSTGVVMGEAFF.

Written as DNA, the CDR3 is TGTGCTAGTGGTTTCGGGAACGAGCAGTACTTC. As protein: CASGFGNEQYF. The J gene is TRBJ2-7, the V gene TRBV12-5, with D possibly being TRBD2 (5 bases). The V end was cut by 3 bases, the J end by 5 bases, with 5 bases between. The germline V gene has CDR1 LGHNT and CDR2 FRNRAP. The CDR3 length is 11 residues.

The chain employs TRBV11-1 and TRBJ2-3, with a weak D call TRBD1 (5 bases). The germline CDR1 and CDR2 sequences are SGHAT and FQDESV (reference sequence). V was cut by 4 bases and J by 0 bases, with 14 bases left in between. The CDR3 is 16 residues long. This CDR3 reads CASSSRQPTSTDTQYF. CDR3 DNA sequence: TGTGCCAGCAGCTCCCGACAGCCTACTAGCACAGATACGCAGTATTTT.

CDR3 coding DNA: TGTGCCAGCAGTTGGGAACAGGGGTCCTATGGCTACACCTTC. This gives the protein CASSWEQGSYGYTF. The chain employs TRBV5-8 and TRBJ1-2, with 7 bases matching TRBD1. This CDR3 spans 14 amino acids. V gave up 5 bases and J gave up 4 bases; unmatched junction bases: 8. Germline V gene lookup returns CDR1 SGHTS and CDR2 YDEGEE.

This chain connects TRBV5-5 to TRBJ1-2, with 9 bases that match TRBD1. The CDR3 extends over 15 amino acids. Germline V gives CDR1 SGHKS, CDR2 YYEKEE (reference sequence). J gave up 8 bases and V 0 bases, and 8 bases lay outside the gene matches. CDR3 loop: CASSLEGQGPWGYTF. CDR3 DNA: TGTGCCAGCAGCTTGGAGGGACAGGGACCTTGGGGCTACACCTTC.

The genes are TRBV7-9 and TRBJ1-2; 8 bases map to TRBD1. The CDR3 has 16 residues. Per the germline V gene, CDR1 is SEHNR and CDR2 is FQNEAQ (reference sequence). Losses at the gene ends were 0 bases for V and 2 bases for J; bases not matched to a gene: 5. CDR3 nucleotides: TGTGCCAGCAGCTTAGCTTCAGGACAGGGAAACTATGGCTACACCTTC. Translating gives CASSLASGQGNYGYTF.

The chain employs TRBV27 and TRBJ1-2; maybe TRBD1 (5 bases). Between the trimmed V and J ends, which lost 5 bases and 7 bases, there was a span of 17 bases. The CDR3 spans 14 residues. The germline CDR1 and CDR2 sequences are MNHEY and SMNVEV (reference sequence). CDR3 DNA: TGTGCCAGCAGTGGACATGGCAGGGAAGGTGGCTACACCTTC. It translates to CASSGHGREGGYTF.

V is TRBV6-5 and J is TRBJ1-3, with TRBD1 as a possible D gene (6 bases). This CDR3 comprises 14 residues. The ends were cut back, 8 bases at V and 0 bases at J, with 11 bases in the middle. CDR1 and CDR2 from the germline V gene are MNHEY and SVGAGI. The CDR3: CASLSGASGNTIYF. The CDR3 coding sequence is TGTGCCAGCCTCTCAGGGGCCTCTGGAAACACCATATATTTT.

This rearrangement joins TRBV27 to TRBJ2-1; D ambiguous. CDR1 is MNHEY and CDR2 is SMNVEV in the germline V gene (reference sequence). The CDR3 runs 14 residues. V lost 7 bases and J lost 0, with 10 bases in between. CDR3 sequence reads: CASNGVSSYNEQFF. Here the CDR3 DNA reads TGTGCCAGCAATGGAGTTAGCTCCTACAATGAGCAGTTCTTC.